A selection of T cell receptor beta chains follows, all from one sample in a study of beta chain features in type 1 diabetes. Generated by immunoSEQ multiplex PCR, the TCRdb table keeps only in-frame clones and is missing some. The sample includes more than 95,000 clones, 28% of them seen just once. The sequencing sample was made of central memory CD4+ T cells from blood. Every receptor here comes from a woman between 18 and 29 years old with type 1 diabetes. The CDR3 runs from the conserved cysteine through the conserved F or W. D genes are given only for firm matches. Clone size is not always given. Where it is, it says once, few, many or a class for expanded clones.

TRBJ2-3 TRBV5-4 TRBD2 few CASSLTSGGGTDTQYF TGTGCCAGCAGCTTGACTAGCGGGGGGGGCACAGATACGCAGTATTTT
TRBJ1-1 TRBV7-9 TRBD1 few CASSLASGDRARTEAFF TGTGCCAGCAGCTTAGCCTCAGGGGACAGGGCGAGAACTGAAGCTTTCTTT
TRBJ1-1 TRBV29-1 NA few CSFCPLLGSEAFF TGCAGCTTTTGTCCCTTACTCGGGTCTGAAGCTTTCTTT
TRBJ2-3 TRBV6-1 TRBD2 NA CASSESILAGYNTDTQYF TGTGCCAGCAGTGAATCCATACTAGCGGGATATAACACAGATACGCAGTATTTT
TRBJ2-7 TRBV7-2 NA few CASSLGRGYEQYF TGTGCCAGCAGCTTAGGGCGGGGCTACGAGCAGTACTTC
TRBJ2-3 TRBV19 NA few CASGGETDTQYF TGTGCCAGTGGTGGGGAGACAGATACGCAGTATTTT
TRBJ2-1 TRBV15 NA few CATSREGYYNEQFF TGTGCCACCAGCAGAGAGGGCTACTACAATGAGCAGTTCTTC
TRBJ2-3 TRBV5-1 TRBD2 NA CASSLTSGFTDTQYF TGCGCCAGCAGCTTGACTAGCGGTTTCACAGATACGCAGTATTTT
TRBJ2-1 TRBV30 TRBD2 few CAWSVNGRGEQFF TGTGCCTGGAGTGTGAATGGGAGGGGTGAGCAGTTCTTC
TRBJ1-1 TRBV6-5 NA few CASTQFRGETEAFF TGTGCCAGCACCCAATTCAGGGGTGAGACTGAAGCTTTCTTT
TRBJ1-1 TRBV10-3 NA few CAIKPQGVGTEAFF TGTGCCATCAAACCACAGGGAGTCGGCACTGAAGCTTTCTTT